The rows below give T cell receptor beta chains drawn from one sample of a study of beta chain features in type 1 diabetes. Measured with immunoSEQ multiplex PCR; TCRdb has only the in-frame clones, and not every one. The data show 600,000 or so clones, 11% to 15% seen once. Specimen: naive CD4+ T cells from blood. These receptors all stem from a man aged 18 to 30 with type 1 diabetes. The CDR3 runs from the conserved cysteine through the conserved F or W. The order of the fields is CDR3 protein, CDR3 DNA, clone size, J gene, D gene, V gene. The D gene is left open where the match is weak. Rows give clone size only sometimes, using once, few, many, or a class for an expanded clone.

cdr3_aa: CAWSGGVLTF; cdr3_nt: TGTGCCTGGAGTGGCGGCGTCCTGACTTTC; clone_size: few; j_call: TRBJ2-6; d_call: .; v_call: TRBV30
cdr3_aa: CASSQEWPETQYF; cdr3_nt: TGCGCCAGCAGCCAAGAGTGGCCAGAGACCCAGTACTTC; clone_size: few; j_call: TRBJ2-5; d_call: .; v_call: TRBV4-3
cdr3_aa: CSVAQQGPTVGTQYF; cdr3_nt: TGCAGCGTTGCCCAACAGGGACCGACTGTGGGGACCCAGTACTTC; clone_size: few; j_call: TRBJ2-5; d_call: .; v_call: TRBV29-1
cdr3_aa: CASSEQGTHTDTQYF; cdr3_nt: TGTGCCAGCAGTGAACAGGGTACCCACACAGATACGCAGTATTTT; clone_size: few; j_call: TRBJ2-3; d_call: .; v_call: TRBV2
cdr3_aa: CASAGSGADTQYF; cdr3_nt: TGTGCCAGCGCGGGGAGTGGGGCAGATACGCAGTATTTT; clone_size: .; j_call: TRBJ2-3; d_call: .; v_call: TRBV11-3
cdr3_aa: CASSRGRQENSPLHF; cdr3_nt: TGTGCCAGCTCACGAGGGAGACAGGAGAATTCACCCCTCCACTTT; clone_size: few; j_call: TRBJ1-6; d_call: .; v_call: TRBV18
cdr3_aa: CASSVAGVVSSTDTQYF; cdr3_nt: TGTGCCAGCAGCGTAGCGGGGGTTGTATCTAGCACAGATACGCAGTATTTT; clone_size: once; j_call: TRBJ2-3; d_call: .; v_call: TRBV9
cdr3_aa: CASKSPYRENTEAFF; cdr3_nt: TGTGCCAGCAAGTCTCCGTACAGGGAGAACACTGAAGCTTTCTTT; clone_size: .; j_call: TRBJ1-1; d_call: .; v_call: TRBV6-5
cdr3_aa: CASSLQMNTEAFF; cdr3_nt: TGTGCTAGCAGCCTACAGATGAACACTGAAGCTTTCTTT; clone_size: .; j_call: TRBJ1-1; d_call: .; v_call: TRBV7-7
cdr3_aa: CSVDPSGRAEQFF; cdr3_nt: TGCAGCGTTGATCCTAGCGGGAGAGCTGAGCAGTTCTTC; clone_size: few; j_call: TRBJ2-1; d_call: TRBD2; v_call: TRBV29-1
cdr3_aa: CASSLRQGQETQYF; cdr3_nt: TGTGCCAGCAGCTTAAGGCAGGGGCAAGAGACCCAGTACTTC; clone_size: .; j_call: TRBJ2-5; d_call: .; v_call: TRBV7-2
cdr3_aa: CASSMRRPQAGRNEQFF; cdr3_nt: TGTGCCAGCAGCATGAGGAGACCCCAGGCGGGCCGCAATGAGCAGTTCTTC; clone_size: few; j_call: TRBJ2-1; d_call: .; v_call: TRBV13